This section outlines one TCR beta chain sequence together with its context. Its antigen is not known. This sample is drawn from a study of OX40 agonist ivuxolimab in advanced cancers. Findings and limits, study-wide: Within 6 weeks, CD4+ and CD8+ blood T cells expanded clonally at 0.1 to 3.0 mg/kg.

The data were produced by immunoSEQ multiplex PCR, yet TCRdb's version contains in-frame clones alone and is incomplete. The data hold approximately 44,000 clones, with 80% observed a single time. At cycle 4 day 1, cycle 7 day 1, and baseline, blood was sampled. Sequenced material: CD4+ or CD8+ T cells sorted from blood, taken in a trial of the OX40 agonist ivuxolimab. The sequence was obtained from an adult with an advanced solid tumor such as melanoma, head and neck, liver or kidney cancer.

This chain's CDR3 is CASSYSSQGQPQHF. The DNA of the CDR3 is TGTGCCAGCAGTTACTCGAGCCAGGGCCAACCCCAGCATTTT. The V call is TRBV6-5, the J call TRBJ1-5, with D possibly being TRBD1 (5 bases). Germline V gives CDR1 MNHEY, CDR2 SVGAGI. The CDR3 is 14 amino acids. Trimming left V 0 bases short and J 10 bases short, with 13 bases between.